The present TCR beta chain was sequenced within a study of cytomegalovirus exposure and HLA in healthy donors. For the study at large: Genetic ancestry analysis placed approximately 79% of the 300 to 500 donors that were genotyped in the Caucasian-associated cluster. Study findings and constraints: Earlier analysis yielded a pattern in which most TCR beta V segments were productive about 90% or about 30% of the time. In a later analysis, an Asian-associated ancestry cluster reportedly showed fewer N-insertions than the approximately 670-donor mean. Presence/absence analysis assumed near-uniform sequencing depth across donors.

Germline assignment: CDR1 KGHSH and CDR2 LQKENI. The CDR3 runs to 18 residues. The ends were cut back, 2 bases at V and 0 bases at J, with 20 bases in the middle. With 60 Vbeta and 13 Jbeta primers, the PCR was carried out. Measured with immunoSEQ multiplex PCR; TCRdb has only the in-frame clones, and not every one. The sample holds roughly 110,000 clones; around 79% are singletons and the top ten take roughly 3.9%. Points on this clone: Its antigen is currently unknown.

The receptor was derived from a man aged 60 to 69 in good health and CMV-seronegative. The chain recombines TRBV18 with TRBJ2-7; D possibly corresponds to TRBD1 (6 bases). Sequencing input: PBMCs. CDR3 sequence reads: CASSPEFFRDTISYEQYF. CDR3 coding DNA: TGTGCCAGCTCACCAGAATTTTTCCGGGACACTATCTCCTACGAGCAGTACTTC. Filled out from reference TRBV18 and TRBJ2-7, the complete variable domain reads NAGVMQNPRHLVRRRGQEARLRCSPMKGHSHVYWYRQLPEEGLKFMVYLQKENIIDESGMPKERFSAEFPKEGPSILRIQQVVRGDSAAYFCASSPEFFRDTISYEQYFGPGTRLTVT.